The 9 T cell receptor beta chains below were found in one sample sequenced in a study of siplizumab effects on memory and regulatory T cells. Their cognate antigens are unknown. Some clones are missing from TCRdb's copy, which holds only in-frame ones; the method was immunoSEQ multiplex PCR. The sample has 9,900 or so clones; around 45% are singletons. Kept together in coculture, the mixed lymphocyte reaction cells spent approximately 6 days at 37°C. The sequenced sample consisted of CFSE-low (dividing) CD8+ T cells sorted from an allogeneic mixed lymphocyte reaction. The receptors come from a human donor in good health; the cells came from an allogeneic mixed lymphocyte reaction.

The gene calls are TRBV7-8 and TRBJ1-1; D is ambiguous. Trimming left V 3 bases short and J 1 base short, with 18 bases between. The CDR3 extends over 17 amino acids. CDR1 SGHVS and CDR2 FQNEAQ come from the germline V gene. The DNA for the CDR3 is TGTGCCAGCAGCTTGTATTACGTCGTGTTATCGAACACTGAAGCTTTCTTT. This translates into CASSLYYVVLSNTEAFF.

This clone is medium-sized in the sample. The CDR3 nucleotides are TGTGCCAGCAGCGAGAGGGGGACAGGTTCCTACGAGCAGTACTTC. Translation: CASSERGTGSYEQYF. The rearrangement uses TRBV9 and TRBJ2-7, with 8 bases lining up with TRBD1. The CDR3 covers 15 residues. The V segment lost 3 bases and the J segment 1 base; nucleotides outside the gene matches: 6. Germline V gives CDR1 SGDLS, CDR2 YYNGEE. The full variable domain, in which reference TRBV9 and TRBJ2-7 provide the parts outside the CDR3, is DSGVTQTPKHLITATGQRVTLRCSPRSGDLSVYWYQQSLDQGLQFLIQYYNGEERAKGNILERFSAQQFPDLHSELNLSSLELGDSALYFCASSERGTGSYEQYFGPGTRLTVT.

The rearrangement joins TRBV7-4 to TRBJ2-5; unclear D gene. Trimming stripped 5 bases from V and 1 base from J, with 11 bases between. CDR3 length: 14 amino acids. Germline loops: CDR1 SGHVT, CDR2 SQSDAQ. CDR3 sequence (DNA): TGTGCCAGCAGCCAAATTCTGCTCCAAGAGACCCAGTACTTC. Its protein is CASSQILLQETQYF.

The chain joins TRBV7-2 to TRBJ2-7; TRBD2 matches at 8 bases. V lost 4 bases to trimming and J lost 4 bases; unmatched junction nucleotides: 3. CDR3 length: 13 amino acids. Germline V gives CDR1 SGHTA, CDR2 FQGNSA. CDR3 in amino acids: CASSWGLVYEQYF. Written as DNA, the CDR3 is TGTGCCAGCAGCTGGGGACTAGTTTACGAGCAGTACTTC.

The chain couples TRBV4-1 to TRBJ1-3; no clear D gene. The CDR3 spans 15 residues. The V gene lost 4 bases and the J gene lost 4 bases, with 14 bases spanning the gap. The germline V gene encodes CDR1 MGHRA and CDR2 YSYEKL. For the CDR3, the DNA is TGCGCCAGCAGCCCCTCGATTGGGTGGGGAAACACCATATATTTT. This codes for CASSPSIGWGNTIYF.

The V gene is TRBV10-1, the J gene TRBJ2-5; D perhaps matches TRBD1 (7 bases). The CDR3 is made up of 16 amino acids. Germline V gene lookup returns CDR1 WNHNN and CDR2 SYGVQD (reference sequence). V gave up 4 bases and J gave up 4 bases, with 19 bases separating them. This CDR3 reads CASSGSRDRAGETQYF. CDR3 sequence (DNA): TGCGCCAGCAGTGGCAGCCGGGACAGAGCGGGAGAGACCCAGTACTTC.

This clone is labeled medium-sized. The gene calls are TRBV5-4 and TRBJ2-1; D may match TRBD1 or TRBD2 (5 bases each). The CDR3 has 12 residues. The V and J ends lost 10 bases and 4 bases respectively, with 12 bases between them. Germline V gene data show CDR1 as SGHNT and CDR2 as YYREEE (reference sequence). CDR3 DNA sequence: TGTGCCTCAAGGGACCAATACAATGAGCAGTTCTTC. The encoded protein is CASRDQYNEQFF.

This clone has only a few counts. V and J are TRBV30 and TRBJ2-5; 7 nucleotides line up with TRBD1. CDR3 length equals 14 residues. After removal of 4 bases from V and 5 bases from J, the junction contained 10 bases not matched to a gene. The germline V gene has CDR1 GTSNPN and CDR2 SVGIG (reference sequence). The CDR3 region has the DNA TGTGCCTGGACCCTGACAGGGTACGCCGAGACCCAGTACTTC. Translated: CAWTLTGYAETQYF.

The V and J genes are TRBV6-1 and TRBJ1-1; no definite D call. This CDR3 is 13 amino acids long. The V end was cut by 2 bases, the J end by 3 bases, with 7 bases between. Germline V gene sequence: CDR1 MNHNS, CDR2 SASEGT. The CDR3 is CASSEWAYTEAFF. The CDR3, as DNA: TGTGCCAGCAGTGAATGGGCATACACTGAAGCTTTCTTT.